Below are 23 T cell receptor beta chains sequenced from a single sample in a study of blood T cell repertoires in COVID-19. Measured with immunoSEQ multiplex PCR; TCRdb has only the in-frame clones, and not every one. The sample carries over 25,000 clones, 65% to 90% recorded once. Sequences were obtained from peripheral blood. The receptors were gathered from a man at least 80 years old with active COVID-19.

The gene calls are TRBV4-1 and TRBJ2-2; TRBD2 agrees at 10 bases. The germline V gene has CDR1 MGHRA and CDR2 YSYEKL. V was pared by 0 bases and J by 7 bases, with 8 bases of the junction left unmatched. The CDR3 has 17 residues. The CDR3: CASSQDQAGGLGGELFF. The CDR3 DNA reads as TGCGCCAGCAGCCAAGATCAAGCGGGGGGGCTCGGCGGGGAGCTGTTTTTT.

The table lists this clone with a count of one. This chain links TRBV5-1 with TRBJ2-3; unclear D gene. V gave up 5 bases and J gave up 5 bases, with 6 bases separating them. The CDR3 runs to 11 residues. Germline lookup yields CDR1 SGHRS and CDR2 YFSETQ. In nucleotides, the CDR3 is TGCGCCAGCAGAAGCGAAGATACGCAGTATTTT. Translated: CASRSEDTQYF. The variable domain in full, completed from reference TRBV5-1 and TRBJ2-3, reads KAGVTQTPRYLIKTRGQQVTLSCSPISGHRSVSWYQQTPGQGLQFLFEYFSETQRNKGNFPGRFSGRQFSNSRSEMNVSTLELGDSALYLCASRSEDTQYFGPGTRLTVL.

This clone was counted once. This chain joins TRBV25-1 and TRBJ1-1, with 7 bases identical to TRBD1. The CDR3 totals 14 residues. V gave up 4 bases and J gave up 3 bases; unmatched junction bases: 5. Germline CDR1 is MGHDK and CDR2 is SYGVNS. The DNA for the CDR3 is TGTGCCAGCAGTGGGTTTGACAGGGACACTGAAGCTTTCTTT. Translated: CASSGFDRDTEAFF.

CDR3 region: CASVLGGSSTDTQYF. CDR3 nucleotide sequence: TGTGCCAGCGTTCTTGGAGGGTCCAGCACAGATACGCAGTATTTT. This chain connects TRBV2 to TRBJ2-3; D may be TRBD2 (6 bases). Germline V gene data show CDR1 as SNHLY and CDR2 as FYNNEI. CDR3 size: 15 residues. V lost 8 bases to trimming and J lost 0 bases, with 15 bases between them. Full variable domain (outside the CDR3, taken from reference TRBV2 and TRBJ2-3): EPEVTQTPSHQVTQMGQEVILRCVPISNHLYFYWYRQILGQKVEFLVSFYNNEISEKSEIFDDQFSVERPDGSNFTLKIRSTKLEDSAMYFCASVLGGSSTDTQYFGPGTRLTVL.

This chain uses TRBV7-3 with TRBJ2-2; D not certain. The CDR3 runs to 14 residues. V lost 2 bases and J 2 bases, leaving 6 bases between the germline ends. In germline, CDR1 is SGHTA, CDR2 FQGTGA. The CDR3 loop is CASSLSGNTGELFF. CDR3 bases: TGTGCCAGCAGCTTATCAGGAAACACCGGGGAGCTGTTTTTT.

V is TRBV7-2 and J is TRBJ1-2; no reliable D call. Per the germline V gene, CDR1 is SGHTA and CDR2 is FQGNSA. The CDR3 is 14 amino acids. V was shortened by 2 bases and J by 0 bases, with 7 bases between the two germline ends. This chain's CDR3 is CASSLFGANYGYTF. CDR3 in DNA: TGTGCCAGCAGCTTATTTGGAGCTAACTATGGCTACACCTTC.

The CDR3 sequence is CASSHRQGRDAEAFF. The CDR3 DNA reads TGTGCCAGCAGCCACCGACAGGGTAGGGACGCTGAAGCTTTCTTT. The chain employs TRBV14 and TRBJ1-1; 7 positions match TRBD1. The junction had 10 bases not matched to a gene; V was cut back by 3 bases and J by 6 bases. This CDR3 contains 15 residues. Germline V gene sequence: CDR1 SGHDN, CDR2 FVKESK.

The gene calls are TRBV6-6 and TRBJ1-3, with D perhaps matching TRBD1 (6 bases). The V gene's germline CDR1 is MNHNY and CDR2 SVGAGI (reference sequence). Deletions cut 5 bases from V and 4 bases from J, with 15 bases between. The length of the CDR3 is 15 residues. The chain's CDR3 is CASSGGTGSGNTIYF. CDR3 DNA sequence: TGTGCCAGCAGTGGGGGAACAGGGTCAGGAAACACCATATATTTT.

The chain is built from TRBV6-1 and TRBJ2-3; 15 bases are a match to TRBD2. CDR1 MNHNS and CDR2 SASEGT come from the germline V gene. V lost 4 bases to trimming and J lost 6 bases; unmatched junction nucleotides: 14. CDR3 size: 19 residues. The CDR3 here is CASSGPEDGLAGGPDTQYF. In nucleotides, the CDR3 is TGTGCCAGCAGTGGGCCAGAAGATGGACTAGCGGGGGGGCCGGATACGCAGTATTTT.

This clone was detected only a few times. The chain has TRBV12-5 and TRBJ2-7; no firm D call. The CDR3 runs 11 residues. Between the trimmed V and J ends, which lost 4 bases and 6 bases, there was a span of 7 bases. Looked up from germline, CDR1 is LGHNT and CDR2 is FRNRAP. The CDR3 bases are TGTGCTAGTGGTTCCTACGGCGAGCAGTACTTC. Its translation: CASGSYGEQYF.

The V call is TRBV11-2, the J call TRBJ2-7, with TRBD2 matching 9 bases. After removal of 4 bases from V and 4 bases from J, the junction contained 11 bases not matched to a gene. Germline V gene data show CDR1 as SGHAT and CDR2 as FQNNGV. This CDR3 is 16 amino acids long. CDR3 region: CASSYLAGAGPYEQYF. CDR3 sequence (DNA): TGTGCCAGCAGCTACTTAGCGGGGGCTGGGCCTTACGAGCAGTACTTC.

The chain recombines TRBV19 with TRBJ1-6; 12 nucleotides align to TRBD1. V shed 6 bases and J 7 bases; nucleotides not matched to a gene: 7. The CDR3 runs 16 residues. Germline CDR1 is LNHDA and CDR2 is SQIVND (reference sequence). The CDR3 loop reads CASRPPGQGANSPLHF. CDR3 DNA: TGTGCCAGTAGACCGCCGGGACAGGGGGCCAATTCACCCCTCCACTTT.

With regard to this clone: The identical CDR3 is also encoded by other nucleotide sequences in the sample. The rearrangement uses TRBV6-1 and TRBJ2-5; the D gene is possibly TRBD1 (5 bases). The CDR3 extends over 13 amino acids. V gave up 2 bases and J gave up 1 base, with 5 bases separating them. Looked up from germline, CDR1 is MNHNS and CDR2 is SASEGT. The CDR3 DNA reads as TGTGCCAGCAGTGAAACAGGCCAAGAGACCCAGTACTTC. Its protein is CASSETGQETQYF.

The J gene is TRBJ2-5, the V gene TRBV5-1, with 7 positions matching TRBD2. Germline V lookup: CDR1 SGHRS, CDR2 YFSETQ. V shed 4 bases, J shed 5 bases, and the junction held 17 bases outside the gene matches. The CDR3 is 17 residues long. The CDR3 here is CASSRGRGDLIIETQYF. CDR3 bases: TGCGCCAGCAGCCGAGGTCGGGGGGATTTGATAATTGAGACCCAGTACTTC.

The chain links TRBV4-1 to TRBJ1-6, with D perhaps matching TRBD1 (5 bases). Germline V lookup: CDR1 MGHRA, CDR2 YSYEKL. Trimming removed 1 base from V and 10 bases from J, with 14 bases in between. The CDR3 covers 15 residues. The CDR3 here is CASSQARQGRSPLHF. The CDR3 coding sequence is TGCGCCAGCAGCCAAGCTCGGCAGGGTAGGTCACCCCTCCACTTT.

The CDR3 protein is CASSQERSWTGGATGELFF. In nucleotides, the CDR3 is TGTGCCAGCAGCCAAGAACGATCTTGGACAGGGGGCGCCACCGGGGAGCTGTTTTTT. V usage is TRBV4-2 and J usage is TRBJ2-2; TRBD1 aligns across 11 bases. CDR1 and CDR2 from the germline V gene are LGHNA and YNFKEQ. There are 19 residues in the CDR3. Trimming at V came to 0 bases and at J to 4 bases, leaving 10 bases not matched to a gene.

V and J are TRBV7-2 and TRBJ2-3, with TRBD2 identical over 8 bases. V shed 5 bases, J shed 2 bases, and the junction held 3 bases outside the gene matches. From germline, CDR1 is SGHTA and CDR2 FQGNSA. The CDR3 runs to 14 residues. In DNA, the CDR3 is TGTGCCAGCAGCCCGACTAGCGTCACAGATACGCAGTATTTT. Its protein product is CASSPTSVTDTQYF.

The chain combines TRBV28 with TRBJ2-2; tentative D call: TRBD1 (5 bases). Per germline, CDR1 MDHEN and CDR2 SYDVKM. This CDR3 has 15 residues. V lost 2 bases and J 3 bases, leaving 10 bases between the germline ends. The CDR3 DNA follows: TGTGCCAGCAGTTTAGGCGGACAACACACCGGGGAGCTGTTTTTT. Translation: CASSLGGQHTGELFF.

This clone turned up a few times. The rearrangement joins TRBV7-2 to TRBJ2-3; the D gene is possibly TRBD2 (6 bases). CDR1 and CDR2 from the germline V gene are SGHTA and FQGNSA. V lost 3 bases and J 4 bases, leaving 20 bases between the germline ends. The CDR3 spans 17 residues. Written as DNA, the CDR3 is TGTGCCAGCAGCTTCGAGATAGGGCGGGGTATCGCAGATACGCAGTATTTT. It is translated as CASSFEIGRGIADTQYF. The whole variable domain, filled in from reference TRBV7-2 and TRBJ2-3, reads GAGVSQSPSNKVTEKGKDVELRCDPISGHTALYWYRQSLGQGLEFLIYFQGNSAPDKSGLPSDRFSAERTGGSVSTLTIQRTQQEDSAVYLCASSFEIGRGIADTQYFGPGTRLTVL.

The CDR3 sequence is CASSQAQGARQYF. Here the CDR3 DNA reads TGTGCCAGCAGCCAAGCACAGGGGGCCCGGCAGTACTTC. The genes are TRBV3-1 (or the pseudogene TRBV3-2) and TRBJ2-4; 9 bases line up with TRBD1. The CDR3 sequence is 13 residues long. The V gene end was trimmed by 1 base and the J gene end by 13 bases; junction bases not matched to a gene: 5. The germline gives CDR1 LGHDT, CDR2 YNNKEL (reference sequence).

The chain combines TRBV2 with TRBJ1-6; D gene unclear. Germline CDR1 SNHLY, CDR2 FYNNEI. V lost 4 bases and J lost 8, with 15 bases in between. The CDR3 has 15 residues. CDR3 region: CASSVRQAQYSPLHF. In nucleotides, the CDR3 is TGTGCCAGCAGTGTTAGGCAGGCCCAATATTCACCCCTCCACTTT.

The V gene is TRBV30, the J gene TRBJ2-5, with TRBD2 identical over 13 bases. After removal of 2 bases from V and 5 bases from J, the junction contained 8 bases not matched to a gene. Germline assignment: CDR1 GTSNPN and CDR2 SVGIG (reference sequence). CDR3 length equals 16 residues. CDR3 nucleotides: TGTGCCTGGAGTTCCATACTAGCGGGGGGGCAGGAGACCCAGTACTTC. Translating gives CAWSSILAGGQETQYF.

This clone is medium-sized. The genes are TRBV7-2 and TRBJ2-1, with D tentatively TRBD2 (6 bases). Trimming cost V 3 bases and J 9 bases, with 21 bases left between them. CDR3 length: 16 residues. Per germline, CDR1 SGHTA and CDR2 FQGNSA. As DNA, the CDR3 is TGTGCCAGCAGCTTCCTCCTGGGACTTGATTCCGGTGAGCAGTTCTTC. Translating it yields CASSFLLGLDSGEQFF.